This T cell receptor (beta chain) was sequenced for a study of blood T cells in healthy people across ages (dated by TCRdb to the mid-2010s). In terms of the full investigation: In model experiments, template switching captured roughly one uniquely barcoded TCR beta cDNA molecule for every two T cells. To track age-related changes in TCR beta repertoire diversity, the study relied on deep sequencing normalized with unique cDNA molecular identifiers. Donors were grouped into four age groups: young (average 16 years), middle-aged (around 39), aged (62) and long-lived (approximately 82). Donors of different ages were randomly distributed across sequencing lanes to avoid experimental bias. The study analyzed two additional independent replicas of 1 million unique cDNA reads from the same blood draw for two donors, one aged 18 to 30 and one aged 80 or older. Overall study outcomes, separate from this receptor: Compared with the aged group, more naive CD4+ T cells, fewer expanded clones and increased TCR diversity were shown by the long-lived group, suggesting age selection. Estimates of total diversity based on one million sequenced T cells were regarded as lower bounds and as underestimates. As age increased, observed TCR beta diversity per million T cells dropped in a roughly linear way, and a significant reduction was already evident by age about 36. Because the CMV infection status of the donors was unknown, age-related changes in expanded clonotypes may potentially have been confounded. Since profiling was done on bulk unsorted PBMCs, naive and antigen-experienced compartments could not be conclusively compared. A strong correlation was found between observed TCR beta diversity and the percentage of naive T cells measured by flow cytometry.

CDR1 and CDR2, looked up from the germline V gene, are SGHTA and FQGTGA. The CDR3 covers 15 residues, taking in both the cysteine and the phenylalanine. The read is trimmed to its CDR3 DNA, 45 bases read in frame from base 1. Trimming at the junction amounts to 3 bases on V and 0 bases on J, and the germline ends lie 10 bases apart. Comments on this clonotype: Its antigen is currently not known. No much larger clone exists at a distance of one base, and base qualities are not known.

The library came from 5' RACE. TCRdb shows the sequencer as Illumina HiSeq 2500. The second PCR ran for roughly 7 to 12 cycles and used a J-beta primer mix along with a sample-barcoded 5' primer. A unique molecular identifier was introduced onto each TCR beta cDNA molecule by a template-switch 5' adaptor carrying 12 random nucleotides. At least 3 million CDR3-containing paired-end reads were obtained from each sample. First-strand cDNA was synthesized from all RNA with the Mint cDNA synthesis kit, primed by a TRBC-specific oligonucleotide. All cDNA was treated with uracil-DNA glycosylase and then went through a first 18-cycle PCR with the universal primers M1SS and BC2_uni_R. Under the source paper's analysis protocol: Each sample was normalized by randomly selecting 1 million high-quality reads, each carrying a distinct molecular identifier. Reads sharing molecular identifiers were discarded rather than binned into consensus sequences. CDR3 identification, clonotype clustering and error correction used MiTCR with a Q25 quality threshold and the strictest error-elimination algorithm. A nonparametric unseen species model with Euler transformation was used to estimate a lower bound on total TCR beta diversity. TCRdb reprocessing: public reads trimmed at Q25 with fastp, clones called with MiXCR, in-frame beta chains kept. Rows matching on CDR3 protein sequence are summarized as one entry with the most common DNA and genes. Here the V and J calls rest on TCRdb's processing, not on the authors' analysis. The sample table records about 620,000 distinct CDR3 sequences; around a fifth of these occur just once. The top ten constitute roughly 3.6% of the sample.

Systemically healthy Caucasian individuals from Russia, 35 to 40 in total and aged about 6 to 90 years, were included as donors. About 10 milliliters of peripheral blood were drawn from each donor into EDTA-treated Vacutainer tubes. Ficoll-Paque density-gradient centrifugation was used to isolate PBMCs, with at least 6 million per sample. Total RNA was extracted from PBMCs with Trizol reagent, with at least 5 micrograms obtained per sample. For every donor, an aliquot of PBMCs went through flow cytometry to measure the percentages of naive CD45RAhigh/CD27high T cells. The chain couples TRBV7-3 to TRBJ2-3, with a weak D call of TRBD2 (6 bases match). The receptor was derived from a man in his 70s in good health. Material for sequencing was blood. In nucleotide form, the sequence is TGTGCCAGCAGCTTGACTAGTACTAGCACAGATACGCAGTATTTT. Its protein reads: CASSLTSTSTDTQYF.